This TCR beta chain was sequenced for a study of blood T cell repertoires in COVID-19. Study as a whole: From the United States, Italy and Spain came samples of acute and convalescent COVID-19. T cells, B-cell-depleted T cells, or PBMCs supplied cDNA or gDNA.

Original handling: It was from reference gene primer amplification that nucleated cell counts were estimated. Measured with immunoSEQ multiplex PCR; TCRdb has only the in-frame clones, and not every one. The V and J calls and the clone size are those of that table, but D and trimming were determined from the DNA. This table holds more than 300,000 clones, about 86% found once. The CDR3 spans 15 residues. The V gene lost 5 bases and the J gene lost 4 bases, with 17 bases spanning the gap. Germline V gene sequence: CDR1 SGHTA, CDR2 FQGNSA. Sequenced sample: peripheral blood. The TCR was taken from a woman in her forties or fifties with acute or convalescent COVID-19. The J gene is TRBJ1-2, the V gene TRBV7-2; tentatively, D is TRBD1 (6 bases). CDR3 coding DNA: TGTGCCAGCAGCCCAAACGGGGGGGGCCCCTATGGCTACACCTTC. The encoded protein is CASSPNGGGPYGYTF.